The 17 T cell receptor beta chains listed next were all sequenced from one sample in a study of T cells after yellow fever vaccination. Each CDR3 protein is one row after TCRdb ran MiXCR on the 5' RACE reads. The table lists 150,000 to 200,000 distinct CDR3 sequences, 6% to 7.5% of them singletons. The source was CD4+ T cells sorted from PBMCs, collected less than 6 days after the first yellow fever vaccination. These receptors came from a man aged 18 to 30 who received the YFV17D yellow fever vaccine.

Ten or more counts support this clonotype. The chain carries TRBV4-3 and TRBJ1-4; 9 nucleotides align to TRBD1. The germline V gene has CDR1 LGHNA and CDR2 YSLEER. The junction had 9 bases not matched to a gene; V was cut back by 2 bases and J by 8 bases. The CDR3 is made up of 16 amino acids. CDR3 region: CASSQRSGQGNEKLFF. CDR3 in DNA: TGCGCCAGCAGCCAAAGATCGGGACAGGGCAACGAAAAACTGTTTTTT.

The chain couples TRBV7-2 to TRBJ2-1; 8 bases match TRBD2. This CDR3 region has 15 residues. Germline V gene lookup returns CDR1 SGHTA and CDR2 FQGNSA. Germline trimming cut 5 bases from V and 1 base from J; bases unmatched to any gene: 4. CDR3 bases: TGTGCCAGCAGCCCGATAGCGGGGTCCTACAATGAGCAGTTCTTC. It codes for CASSPIAGSYNEQFF.

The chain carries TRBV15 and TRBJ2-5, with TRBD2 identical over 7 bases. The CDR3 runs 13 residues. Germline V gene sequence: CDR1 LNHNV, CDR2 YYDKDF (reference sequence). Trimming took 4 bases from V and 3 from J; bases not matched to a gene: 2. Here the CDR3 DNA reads TGTGCCACCAGCACAGGGACTAAAGAGACCCAGTACTTC. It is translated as CATSTGTKETQYF.

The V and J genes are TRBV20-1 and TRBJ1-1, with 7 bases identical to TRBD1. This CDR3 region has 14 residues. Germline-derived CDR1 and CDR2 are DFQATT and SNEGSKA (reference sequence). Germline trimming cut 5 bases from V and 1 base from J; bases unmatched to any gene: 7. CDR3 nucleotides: TGCAGTGCTTGGCCGGGACAGACGAACACTGAAGCTTTCTTT. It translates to CSAWPGQTNTEAFF.

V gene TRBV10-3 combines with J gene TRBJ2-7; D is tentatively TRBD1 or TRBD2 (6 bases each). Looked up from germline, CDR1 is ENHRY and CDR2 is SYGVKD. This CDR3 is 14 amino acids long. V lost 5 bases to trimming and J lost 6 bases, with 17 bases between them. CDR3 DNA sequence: TGTGCCATCAGTAACCTAGGAGGGGGAACCGAGCAGTACGTC. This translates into CAISNLGGGTEQYV.

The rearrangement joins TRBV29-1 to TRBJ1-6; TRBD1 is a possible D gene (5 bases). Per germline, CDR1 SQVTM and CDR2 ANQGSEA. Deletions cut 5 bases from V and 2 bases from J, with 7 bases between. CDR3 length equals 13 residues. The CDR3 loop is CSVRGAYNSPLHF. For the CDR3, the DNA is TGCAGCGTTCGGGGGGCCTATAATTCACCCCTCCACTTT.

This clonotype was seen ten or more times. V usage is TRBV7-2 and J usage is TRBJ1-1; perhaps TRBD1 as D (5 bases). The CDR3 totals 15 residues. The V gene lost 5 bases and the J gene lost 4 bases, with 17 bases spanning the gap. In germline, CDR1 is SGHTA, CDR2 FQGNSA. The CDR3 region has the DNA TGTGCCAGCAGCCAACGCCAGGGTAGGATCACTGAAGCTTTCTTT. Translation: CASSQRQGRITEAFF. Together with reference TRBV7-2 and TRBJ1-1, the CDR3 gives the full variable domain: GAGVSQSPSNKVTEKGKDVELRCDPISGHTALYWYRQSLGQGLEFLIYFQGNSAPDKSGLPSDRFSAERTGGSVSTLTIQRTQQEDSAVYLCASSQRQGRITEAFFGQGTRLTVV.

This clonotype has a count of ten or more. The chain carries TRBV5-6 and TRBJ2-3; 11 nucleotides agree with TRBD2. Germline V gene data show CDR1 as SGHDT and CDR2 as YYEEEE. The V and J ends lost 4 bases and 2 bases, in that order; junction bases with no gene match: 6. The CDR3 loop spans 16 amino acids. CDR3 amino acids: CASSPSGGRDTDTQYF. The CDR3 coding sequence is TGTGCCAGCAGCCCTAGCGGGGGGCGGGACACAGATACGCAGTATTTT.

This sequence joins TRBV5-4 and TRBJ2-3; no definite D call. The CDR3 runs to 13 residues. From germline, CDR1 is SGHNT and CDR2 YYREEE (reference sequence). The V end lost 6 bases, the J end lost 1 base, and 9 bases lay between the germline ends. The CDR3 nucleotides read TGTGCCAGCACCACCGTGGGCACAGATACGCAGTATTTT. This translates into CASTTVGTDTQYF.

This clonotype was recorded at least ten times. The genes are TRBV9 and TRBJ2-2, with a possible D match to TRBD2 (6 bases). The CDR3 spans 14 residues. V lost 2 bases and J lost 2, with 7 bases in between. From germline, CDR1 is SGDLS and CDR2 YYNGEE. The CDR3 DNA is TGTGCCAGCAGCGTCGGGGGAAACACCGGGGAGCTGTTTTTT. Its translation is CASSVGGNTGELFF.

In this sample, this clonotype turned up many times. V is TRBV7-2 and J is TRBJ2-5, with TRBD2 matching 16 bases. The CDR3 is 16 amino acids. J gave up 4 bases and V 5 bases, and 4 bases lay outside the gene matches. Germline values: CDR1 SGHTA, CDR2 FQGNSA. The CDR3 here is CASSPGLAGGRETQYF. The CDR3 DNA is TGTGCCAGCAGCCCGGGACTAGCGGGGGGGCGAGAGACCCAGTACTTC.

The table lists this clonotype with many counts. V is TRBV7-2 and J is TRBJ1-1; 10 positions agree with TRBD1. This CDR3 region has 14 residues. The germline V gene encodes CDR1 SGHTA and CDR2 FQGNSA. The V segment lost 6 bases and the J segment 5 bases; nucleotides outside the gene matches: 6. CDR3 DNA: TGTGCCAGCAGGGGACAGGGGATGGGTACTGAAGCTTTCTTT. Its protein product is CASRGQGMGTEAFF.

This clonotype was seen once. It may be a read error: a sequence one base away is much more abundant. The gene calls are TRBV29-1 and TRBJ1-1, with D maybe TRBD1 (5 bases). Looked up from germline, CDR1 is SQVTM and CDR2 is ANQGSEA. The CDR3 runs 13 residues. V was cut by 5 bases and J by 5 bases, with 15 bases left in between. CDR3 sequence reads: CSVRTQEGTEAFF. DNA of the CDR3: TGCAGCGTTCGGACACAGGAGGGAACTGAAGCTTTCTTT.

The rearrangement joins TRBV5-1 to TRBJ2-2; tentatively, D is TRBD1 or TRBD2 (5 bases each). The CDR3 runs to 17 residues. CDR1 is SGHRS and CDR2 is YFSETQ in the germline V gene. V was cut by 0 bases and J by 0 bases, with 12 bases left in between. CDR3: CASSLGDGLPNTGELFF. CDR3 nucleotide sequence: TGCGCCAGCAGCTTGGGGGACGGCCTACCGAACACCGGGGAGCTGTTTTTT.

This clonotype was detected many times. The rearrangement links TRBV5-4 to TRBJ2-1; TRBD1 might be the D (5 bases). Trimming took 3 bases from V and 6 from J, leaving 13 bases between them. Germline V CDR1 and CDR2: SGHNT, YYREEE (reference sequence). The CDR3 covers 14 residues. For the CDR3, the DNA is TGTGCCAGCAGCTATGGGGCCCAGGGCAATGAGCAGTTCTTC. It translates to CASSYGAQGNEQFF.

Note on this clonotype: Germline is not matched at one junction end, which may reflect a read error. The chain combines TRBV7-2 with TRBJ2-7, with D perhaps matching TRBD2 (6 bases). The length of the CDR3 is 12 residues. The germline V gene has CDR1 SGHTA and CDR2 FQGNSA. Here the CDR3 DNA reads TGTGCCAGCAACTTAGGAGGGTACGAGCAGTACTTC. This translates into CASNLGGYEQYF. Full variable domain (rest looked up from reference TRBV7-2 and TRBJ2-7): GAGVSQSPSNKVTEKGKDVELRCDPISGHTALYWYRQSLGQGLEFLIYFQGNSAPDKSGLPSDRFSAERTGGSVSTLTIQRTQQEDSAVYLCASNLGGYEQYFGPGTRLTVT.

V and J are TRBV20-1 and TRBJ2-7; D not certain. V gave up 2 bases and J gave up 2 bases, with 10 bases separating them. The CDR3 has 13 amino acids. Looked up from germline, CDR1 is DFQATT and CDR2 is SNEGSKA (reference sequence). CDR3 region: CSARPASPYEQYF. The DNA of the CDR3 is TGCAGTGCTAGACCCGCCAGCCCCTACGAGCAGTACTTC.